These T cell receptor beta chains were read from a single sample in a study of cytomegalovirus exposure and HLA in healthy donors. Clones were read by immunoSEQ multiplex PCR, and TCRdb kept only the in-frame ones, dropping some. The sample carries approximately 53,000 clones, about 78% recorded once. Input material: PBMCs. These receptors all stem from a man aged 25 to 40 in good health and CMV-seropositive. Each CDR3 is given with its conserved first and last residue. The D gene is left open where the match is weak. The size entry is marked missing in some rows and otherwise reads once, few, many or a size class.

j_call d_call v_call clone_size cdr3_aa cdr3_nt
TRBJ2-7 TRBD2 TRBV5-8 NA CASSLGGGLFNYEQYF TGTGCCAGCAGCTTGGGGGGGGGACTCTTCAACTACGAGCAGTACTTC
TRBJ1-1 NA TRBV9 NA CASSWDTYTEAFF TGTGCCAGCAGTTGGGACACCTACACTGAAGCTTTCTTT
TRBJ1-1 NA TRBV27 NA CASSLNRANTEAFF TGTGCCAGCAGTTTAAACAGGGCCAACACTGAAGCTTTCTTT
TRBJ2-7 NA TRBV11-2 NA CASSLGTGVYEQYF TGTGCCAGCAGCTTAGGGACTGGAGTTTACGAGCAGTACTTC
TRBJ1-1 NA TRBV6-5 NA CASAPARTGSTEAFF TGTGCCAGCGCTCCCGCCAGAACAGGGAGCACTGAAGCTTTCTTT
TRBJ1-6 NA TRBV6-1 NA CASSLTGNSPLHF TGTGCCAGCAGTCTTACAGGGAACTCACCCCTCCACTTT
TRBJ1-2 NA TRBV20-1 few CSERGVDGYTF TGCAGTGAACGGGGGGTCGATGGCTACACCTTC
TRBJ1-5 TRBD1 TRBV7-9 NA CASSLAGQGDQPQHF TGTGCCAGCAGCTTAGCGGGACAGGGGGATCAGCCCCAGCATTTT
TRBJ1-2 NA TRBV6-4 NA CAPPPGEAANYGYTF TGTGCCCCCCCTCCGGGGGAGGCGGCTAACTATGGCTACACCTTC
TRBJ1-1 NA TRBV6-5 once CASSYSANTEAFF TGTGCCAGCAGTTACTCAGCGAACACTGAAGCTTTCTTT
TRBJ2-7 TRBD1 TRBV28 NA CASSYSGTAAYEQYF TGTGCCAGCAGTTATTCCGGGACAGCCGCCTACGAGCAGTACTTC
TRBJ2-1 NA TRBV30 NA CAWVDGHEQFF TGTGCCTGGGTCGATGGGCATGAGCAGTTCTTC
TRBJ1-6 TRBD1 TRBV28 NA CASSLQGEYYNSPLHF TGTGCCAGCAGTTTACAGGGGGAATATTATAATTCACCCCTCCACTTT
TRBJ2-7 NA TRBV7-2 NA CASSSTPPLSYEQYF TGTGCCAGCAGCTCTACCCCGCCCCTCTCCTACGAGCAGTACTTC
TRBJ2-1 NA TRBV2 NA CASTGGNYNEQFF TGTGCCAGCACAGGGGGGAACTACAATGAGCAGTTCTTC
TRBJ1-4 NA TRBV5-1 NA CASSLEGVTNEKLFF TGCGCCAGCAGCTTGGAGGGGGTTACTAATGAAAAACTGTTTTTT
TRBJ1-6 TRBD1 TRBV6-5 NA CASSYGSGQGVLPLHF TGTGCCAGCAGTTACGGGTCCGGACAGGGGGTTTTACCCCTCCACTTT
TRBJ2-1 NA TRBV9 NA CASMAVTYNEQFF TGTGCCAGCATGGCAGTCACCTACAATGAGCAGTTCTTC
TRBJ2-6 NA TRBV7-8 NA CASSPRRAGANVLTF TGTGCCAGCAGCCCCCGACGGGCTGGGGCCAACGTCCTGACTTTC
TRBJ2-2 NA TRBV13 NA CATWGGTANTGELFF TGTGCCACCTGGGGCGGGACCGCGAACACCGGGGAGCTGTTTTTT
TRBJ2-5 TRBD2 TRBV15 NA CATSRDRTSQETQYF TGTGCCACCAGCAGAGATCGGACTAGCCAAGAGACCCAGTACTTC
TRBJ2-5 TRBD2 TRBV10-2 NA CASSEPLAAVRETQYF TGCGCCAGCAGTGAGCCACTAGCGGCCGTGAGGGAGACCCAGTACTTC
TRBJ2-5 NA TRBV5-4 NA CASSLDGLRSGTQYF TGTGCCAGCAGCTTGGATGGCCTTCGCTCAGGGACCCAGTACTTC
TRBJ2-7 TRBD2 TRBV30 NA CAWSVGAAGALYEQYF TGTGCCTGGAGTGTAGGGGCAGCGGGGGCGCTATACGAGCAGTACTTC
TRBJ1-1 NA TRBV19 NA CASSTRGGDTEAFF TGTGCCAGTAGTACGAGAGGAGGGGACACTGAAGCTTTCTTT
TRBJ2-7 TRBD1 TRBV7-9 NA CASSPGTATYEQYF TGTGCCAGCAGCCCGGGGACAGCCACCTACGAGCAGTACTTC
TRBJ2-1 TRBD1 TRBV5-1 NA CASSLEGAYNEQFF TGCGCCAGCAGCTTGGAGGGGGCGTACAATGAGCAGTTCTTC
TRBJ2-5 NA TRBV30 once CAWSGGRKETRYF TGTGCCTGGAGTGGGGGGAGGAAGGAGACCCGGTACTTC
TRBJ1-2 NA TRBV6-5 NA CASRKAQQGAYGYTF TGTGCCAGCAGAAAGGCCCAACAGGGAGCCTATGGCTACACCTTC
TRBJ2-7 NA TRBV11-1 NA CASSFMRAYEQYF TGTGCCAGCAGCTTCATGCGGGCCTACGAGCAGTACTTC
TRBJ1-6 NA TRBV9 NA CASSVGQPLNSLHF TGTGCCAGCAGCGTCGGACAGCCCTTAAACTCCCTCCACTTT
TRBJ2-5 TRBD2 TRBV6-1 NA CASSEWQGGGGETQYF TGTGCCAGCAGTGAATGGCAGGGCGGGGGGGGAGAGACCCAGTACTTC
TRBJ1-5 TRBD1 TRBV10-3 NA CAISVDRVGQPQHF TGTGCCATCAGTGTGGACAGGGTCGGTCAGCCCCAGCATTTT
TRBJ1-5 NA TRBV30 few CAWTSGGRQPQHF TGTGCCTGGACCTCGGGGGGGCGTCAGCCCCAGCATTTT
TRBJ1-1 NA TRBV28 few CASVDRLNTEAFF TGTGCCAGTGTTGACAGATTGAACACTGAAGCTTTCTTT
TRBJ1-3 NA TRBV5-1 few CASSSAGTTGNTIYF TGCGCCAGCAGTTCAGCAGGGACAACTGGAAACACCATATATTTT
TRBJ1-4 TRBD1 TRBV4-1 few CASSLRSRTGIIDEKLFF TGCGCCAGCAGCCTTCGATCCCGGACAGGGATTATCGATGAAAAACTGTTTTTT
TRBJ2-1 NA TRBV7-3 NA CASSPSGGPREQFF TGTGCCAGCAGCCCCTCTGGAGGACCCAGAGAGCAGTTCTTC
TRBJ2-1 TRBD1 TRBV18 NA CASSLTRDRIQEQFF TGTGCCAGCTCACTAACCCGGGACAGAATTCAGGAGCAGTTCTTC
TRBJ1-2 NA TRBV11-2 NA CASSPHRDNPYGYTF TGTGCCAGCAGCCCACACCGGGACAACCCCTATGGCTACACCTTC
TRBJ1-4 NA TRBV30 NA CAWSDGLGEKLFF TGTGCCTGGAGTGATGGCCTAGGTGAAAAACTGTTTTTT
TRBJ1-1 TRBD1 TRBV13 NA CASSLNLGQINTEAFF TGTGCCAGCAGCTTGAATTTGGGACAGATAAACACTGAAGCTTTCTTT
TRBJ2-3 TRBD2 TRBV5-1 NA CASSPNSGGATDTQYF TGCGCCAGCAGCCCCAACAGCGGGGGGGCCACAGATACGCAGTATTTT
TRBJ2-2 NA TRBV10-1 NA CASSEGRGSGPGELFF TGCGCCAGCAGTGAGGGTCGGGGGTCCGGGCCCGGGGAGCTGTTTTTT
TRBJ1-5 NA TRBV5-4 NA CASSSGGVNQPQHF TGTGCCAGCAGCTCCGGCGGCGTCAATCAGCCCCAGCATTTT